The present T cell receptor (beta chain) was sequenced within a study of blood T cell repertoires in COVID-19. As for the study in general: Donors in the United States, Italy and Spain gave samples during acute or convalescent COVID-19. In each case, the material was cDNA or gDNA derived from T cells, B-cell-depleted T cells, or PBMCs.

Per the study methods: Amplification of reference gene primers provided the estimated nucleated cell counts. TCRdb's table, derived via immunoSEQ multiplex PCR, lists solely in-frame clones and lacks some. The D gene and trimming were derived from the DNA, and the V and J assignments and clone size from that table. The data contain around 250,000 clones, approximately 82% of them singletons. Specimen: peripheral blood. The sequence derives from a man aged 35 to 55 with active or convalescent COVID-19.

The CDR3 sequence: CASSRLANEKLFF. In nucleotides, the CDR3 is TGTGCCAGCAGCCGGCTGGCTAATGAAAAACTGTTTTTT. The chain combines TRBV14 with TRBJ1-4; D call uncertain. Trimming left V 4 bases short and J 3 bases short, with 6 bases between. Germline-derived CDR1 and CDR2 are SGHDN and FVKESK. The CDR3 is 13 residues long.